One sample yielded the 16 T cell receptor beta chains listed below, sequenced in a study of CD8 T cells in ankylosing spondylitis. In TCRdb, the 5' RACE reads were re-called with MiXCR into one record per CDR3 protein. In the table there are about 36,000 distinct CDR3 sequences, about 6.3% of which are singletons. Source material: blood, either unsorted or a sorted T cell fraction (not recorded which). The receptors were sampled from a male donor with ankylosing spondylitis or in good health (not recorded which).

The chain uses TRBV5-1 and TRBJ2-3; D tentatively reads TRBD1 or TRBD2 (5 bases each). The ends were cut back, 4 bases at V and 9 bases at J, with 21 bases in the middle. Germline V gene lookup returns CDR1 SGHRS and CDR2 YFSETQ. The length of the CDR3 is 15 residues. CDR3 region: CASSPTSRDRGTQYF. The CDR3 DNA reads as TGCGCCAGCAGCCCGACGTCCCGGGATAGGGGCACGCAGTATTTT.

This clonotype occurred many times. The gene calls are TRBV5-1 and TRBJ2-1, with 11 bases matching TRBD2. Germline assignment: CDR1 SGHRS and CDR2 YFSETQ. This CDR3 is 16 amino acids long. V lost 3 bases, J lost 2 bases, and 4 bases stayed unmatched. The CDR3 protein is CASSSGSGGAYNEQFF. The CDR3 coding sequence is TGCGCCAGCAGCTCCGGTAGCGGGGGGGCCTACAATGAGCAGTTCTTC.

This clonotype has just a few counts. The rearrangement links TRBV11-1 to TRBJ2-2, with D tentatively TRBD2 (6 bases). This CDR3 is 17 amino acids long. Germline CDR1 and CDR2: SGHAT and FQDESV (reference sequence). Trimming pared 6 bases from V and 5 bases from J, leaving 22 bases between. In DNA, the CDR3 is TGTGCCAGCAGGCAAGACATAGGGAGGATTGGTACCGGGGAGCTGTTTTTT. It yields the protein CASRQDIGRIGTGELFF.

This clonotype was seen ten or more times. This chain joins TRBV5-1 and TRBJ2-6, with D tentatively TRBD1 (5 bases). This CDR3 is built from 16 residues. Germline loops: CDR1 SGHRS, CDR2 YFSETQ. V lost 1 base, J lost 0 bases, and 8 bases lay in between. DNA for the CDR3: TGCGCCAGCAGCTTGAGGGGAAACTCTGGGGCCAACGTCCTGACTTTC. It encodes CASSLRGNSGANVLTF.

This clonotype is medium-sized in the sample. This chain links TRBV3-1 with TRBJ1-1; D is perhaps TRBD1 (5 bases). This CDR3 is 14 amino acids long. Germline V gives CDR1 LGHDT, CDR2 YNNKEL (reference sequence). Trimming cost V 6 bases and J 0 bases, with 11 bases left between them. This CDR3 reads CASRRDGMNTEAFF. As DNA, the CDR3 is TGTGCCAGCAGGCGGGACGGCATGAACACTGAAGCTTTCTTT.

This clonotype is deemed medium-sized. CDR3 nucleotides: TGTGCCACCAGCAGAGTGGCGGGAGGAACAGATACGCAGTATTTT. Encoded protein: CATSRVAGGTDTQYF. The V and J genes are TRBV15 and TRBJ2-3; 8 bases fit TRBD2. The germline CDR1 and CDR2 sequences are LNHNV and YYDKDF (reference sequence). CDR3 length: 15 residues. V shed 1 base and J 3 bases; nucleotides not matched to a gene: 3.

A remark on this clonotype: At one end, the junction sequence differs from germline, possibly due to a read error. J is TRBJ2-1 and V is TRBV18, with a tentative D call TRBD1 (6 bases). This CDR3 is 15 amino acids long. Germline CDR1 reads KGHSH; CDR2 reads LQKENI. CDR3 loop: CASSPTGYNYNEQFF. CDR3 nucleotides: TGTGCCAGCTCACCTACAGGGTACAACTACAATGAACAGTTCTTC.

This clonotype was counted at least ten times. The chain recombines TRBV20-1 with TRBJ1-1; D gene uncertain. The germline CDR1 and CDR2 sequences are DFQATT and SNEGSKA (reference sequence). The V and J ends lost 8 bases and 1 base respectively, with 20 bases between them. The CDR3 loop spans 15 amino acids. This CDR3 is CSQRAAGDSNTEAFF. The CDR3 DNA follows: TGCAGTCAGAGGGCCGCGGGAGATTCGAACACTGAAGCTTTCTTT.

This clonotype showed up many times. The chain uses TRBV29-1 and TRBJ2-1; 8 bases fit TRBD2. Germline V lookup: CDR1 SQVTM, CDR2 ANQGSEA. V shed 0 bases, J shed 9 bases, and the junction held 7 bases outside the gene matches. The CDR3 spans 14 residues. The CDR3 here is CSVEEGLAGLEQFF. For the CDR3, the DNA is TGCAGCGTTGAAGAAGGCCTAGCGGGTCTTGAGCAGTTCTTC.

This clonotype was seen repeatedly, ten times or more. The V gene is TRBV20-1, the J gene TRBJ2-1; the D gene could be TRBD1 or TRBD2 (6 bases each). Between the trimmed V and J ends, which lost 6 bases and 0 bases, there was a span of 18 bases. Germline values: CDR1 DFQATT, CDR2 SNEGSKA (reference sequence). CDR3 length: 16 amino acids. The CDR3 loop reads CSAPVGGGYSYNEQFF. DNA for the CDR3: TGCAGTGCCCCGGTAGGGGGAGGTTACTCCTACAATGAGCAGTTCTTC.

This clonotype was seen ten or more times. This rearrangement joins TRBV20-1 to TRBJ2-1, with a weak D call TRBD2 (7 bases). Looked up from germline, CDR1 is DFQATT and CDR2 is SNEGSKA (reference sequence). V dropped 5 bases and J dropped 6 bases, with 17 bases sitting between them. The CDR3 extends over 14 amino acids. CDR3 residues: CSAPRGGLINEQFF. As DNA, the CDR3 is TGCAGTGCTCCGAGGGGGGGCCTTATCAATGAGCAGTTCTTC.

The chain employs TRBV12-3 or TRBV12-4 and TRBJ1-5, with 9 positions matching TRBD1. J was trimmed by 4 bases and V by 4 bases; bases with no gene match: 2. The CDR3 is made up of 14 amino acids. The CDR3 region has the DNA TGTGCCAGCAGTTCCGGACAGGGGAATCAGCCCCAGCATTTT. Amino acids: CASSSGQGNQPQHF.

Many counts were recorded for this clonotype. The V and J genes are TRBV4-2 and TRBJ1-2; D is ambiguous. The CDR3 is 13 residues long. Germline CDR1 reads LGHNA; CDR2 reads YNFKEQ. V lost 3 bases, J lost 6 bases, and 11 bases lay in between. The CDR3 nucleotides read TGTGCCAGCAGCCAGAACAATGGGGATGGCTACACCTTC. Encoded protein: CASSQNNGDGYTF.

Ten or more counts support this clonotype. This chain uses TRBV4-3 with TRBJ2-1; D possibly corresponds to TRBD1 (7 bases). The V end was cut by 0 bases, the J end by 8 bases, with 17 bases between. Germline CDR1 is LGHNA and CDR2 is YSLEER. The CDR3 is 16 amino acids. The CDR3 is CASSQDARGEFHEQFF. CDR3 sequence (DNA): TGCGCCAGCAGCCAAGATGCCAGGGGGGAGTTCCATGAGCAGTTCTTC.

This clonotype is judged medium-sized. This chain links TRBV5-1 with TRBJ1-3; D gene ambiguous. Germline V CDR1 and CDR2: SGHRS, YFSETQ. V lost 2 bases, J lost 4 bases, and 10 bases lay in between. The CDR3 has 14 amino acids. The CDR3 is CASSLTGRGNTIYF. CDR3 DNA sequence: TGCGCCAGCAGCTTAACCGGGCGAGGAAACACCATATATTTT.

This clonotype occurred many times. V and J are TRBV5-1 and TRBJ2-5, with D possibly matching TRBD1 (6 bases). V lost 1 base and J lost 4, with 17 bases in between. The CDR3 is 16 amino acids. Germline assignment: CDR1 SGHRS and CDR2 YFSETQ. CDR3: CASSLPTAGVGETQYF. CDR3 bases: TGCGCCAGCAGCTTGCCCACCGCAGGGGTAGGAGAGACCCAGTACTTC.